This section outlines one TCR beta chain sequence together with its context. Its antigen is unidentified. A TCRbeta library incorporating unique molecular identifiers was prepared. MiXCR, run by TCRdb on the PCR reads, gives a single entry per CDR3 protein. Of about 420,000 distinct CDR3 sequences in the sample, under 20% were seen once. This entry comes from a study of T-cell reconstitution after alpha-beta-depleted transplantation in children. General observations from the study: The high TCRbeta diversity at day 60 in some patients came from surviving recipient T cells and thymic progenitors. Diversity and T-cell counts at one year after transplant derived mostly from new T cells. Approximately two months post-transplant, alpha-beta T cells reportedly originated from several hundred expanded graft clones.

Germline lookup yields CDR1 KGHSY and CDR2 FQNENV. V lost 5 bases, J lost 10 bases, and 10 bases stayed unmatched. The CDR3 has 14 residues. The clonotype comes from a boy less than two years old who had a stem cell transplant for Wiskott-Aldrich syndrome, so the T cells may come from the graft donor. This specimen was PBMCs, mostly from graft donor cells, taken 360 days after TCRalphabeta/CD19-depleted stem cell transplant. This sequence joins TRBV16 and TRBJ2-1; 8 nucleotides match TRBD2. The CDR3 bases are TGTGCCAGCAGCACCCCGGGACTAGGGGTCGAGCAGTTCTTC. Protein: CASSTPGLGVEQFF.